This TCR beta chain was retrieved from a study of blood T cell repertoires in COVID-19. Study summary: Spain, Italy and the United States supplied samples that represented acute and convalescent COVID-19. The analysed material was cDNA or gDNA that came from T cells, B-cell-depleted T cells, or PBMCs.

Clones were read by immunoSEQ multiplex PCR, and TCRdb kept only the in-frame ones, dropping some. The sample carries a few hundred thousand clones, about 85% recorded once. Per germline, CDR1 LGHNA and CDR2 YNFKEQ. The CDR3 is 17 amino acids. With 3 bases clipped from V and 6 bases from J, the junction kept 14 bases outside the gene matches. The receptor was isolated from a woman aged 55 to 70 who had recovered from COVID-19. The chain uses TRBV4-2 and TRBJ2-1, with 7 bases matching TRBD1. The sequenced sample consisted of peripheral blood. DNA for the CDR3: TGTGCCAGCAGCCAGGGACAGACTACAGAAAGACGCAATGAGCAGTTCTTC. Translated, it gives CASSQGQTTERRNEQFF.